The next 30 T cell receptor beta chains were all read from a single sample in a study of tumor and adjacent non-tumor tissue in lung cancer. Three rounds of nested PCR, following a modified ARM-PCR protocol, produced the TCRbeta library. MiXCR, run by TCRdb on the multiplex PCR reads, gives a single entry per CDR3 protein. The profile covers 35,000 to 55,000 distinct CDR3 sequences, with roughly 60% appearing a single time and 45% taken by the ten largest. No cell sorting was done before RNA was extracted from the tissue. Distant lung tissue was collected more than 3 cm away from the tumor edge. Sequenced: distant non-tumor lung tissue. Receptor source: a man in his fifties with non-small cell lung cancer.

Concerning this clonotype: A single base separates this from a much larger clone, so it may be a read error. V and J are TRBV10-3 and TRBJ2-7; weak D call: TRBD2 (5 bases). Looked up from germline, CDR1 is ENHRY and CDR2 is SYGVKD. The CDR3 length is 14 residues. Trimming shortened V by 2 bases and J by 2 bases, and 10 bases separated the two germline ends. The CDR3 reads CAISERSGTYEQYF. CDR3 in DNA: TGTGCCATCAGTGAGCGGAGCGGCACCTACGAGCAGTACTTC.

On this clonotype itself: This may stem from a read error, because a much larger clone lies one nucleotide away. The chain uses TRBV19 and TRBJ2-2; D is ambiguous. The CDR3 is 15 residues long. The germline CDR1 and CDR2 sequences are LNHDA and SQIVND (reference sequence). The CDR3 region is CANSKRTDNTGELFF. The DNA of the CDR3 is TGTGCCAATAGTAAAAGGACGGATAACACCGGGGAGCTGTTTTTT.

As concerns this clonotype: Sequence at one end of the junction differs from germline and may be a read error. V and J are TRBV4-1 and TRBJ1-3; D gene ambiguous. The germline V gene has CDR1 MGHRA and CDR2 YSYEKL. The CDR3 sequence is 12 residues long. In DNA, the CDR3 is TGCGCCAGCAGTCAAGATCCTCGTACCATATATTTT. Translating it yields CASSQDPRTIYF.

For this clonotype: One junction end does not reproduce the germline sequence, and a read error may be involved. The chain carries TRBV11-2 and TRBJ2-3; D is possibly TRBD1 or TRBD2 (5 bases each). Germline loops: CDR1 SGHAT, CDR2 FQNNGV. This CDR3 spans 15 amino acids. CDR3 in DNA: TGTGCCAGCAGCTCGATGAGCTCTAGCACAGGTACGCAGTATTTT. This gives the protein CASSSMSSSTGTQYF.

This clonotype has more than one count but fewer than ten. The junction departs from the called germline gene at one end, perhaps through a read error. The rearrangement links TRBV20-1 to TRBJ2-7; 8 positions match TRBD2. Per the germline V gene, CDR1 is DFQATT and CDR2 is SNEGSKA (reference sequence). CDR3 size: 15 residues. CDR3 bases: TGCTGTGCTAGAGACTTAGCGGGACCCTCCTACGAGCAGTACTTC. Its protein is CCARDLAGPSYEQYF.

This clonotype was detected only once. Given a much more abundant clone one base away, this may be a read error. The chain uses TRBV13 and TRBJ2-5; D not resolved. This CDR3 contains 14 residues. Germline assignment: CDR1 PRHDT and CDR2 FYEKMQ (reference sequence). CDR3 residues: CASSLWSIEEAQYF. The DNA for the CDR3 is TGTGCCAGCAGCTTATGGAGTATTGAAGAGGCCCAGTACTTC.

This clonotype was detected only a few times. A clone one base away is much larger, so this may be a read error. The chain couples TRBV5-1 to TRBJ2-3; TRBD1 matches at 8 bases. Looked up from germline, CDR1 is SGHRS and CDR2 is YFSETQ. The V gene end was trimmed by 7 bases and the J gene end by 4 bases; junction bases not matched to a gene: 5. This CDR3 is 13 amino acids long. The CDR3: CASRTGGADTQYF. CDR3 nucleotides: TGCGCCAGCCGAACAGGGGGAGCAGATACGCAGTATTTT.

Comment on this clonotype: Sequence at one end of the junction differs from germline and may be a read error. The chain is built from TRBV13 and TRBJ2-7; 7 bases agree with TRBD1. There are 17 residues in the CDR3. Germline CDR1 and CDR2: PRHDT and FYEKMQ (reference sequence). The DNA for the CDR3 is TGTGCCTGCAGCTGGGGGACAGACAGCGCTGATTTGTGCGAGCAATACTTC. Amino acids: CACSWGTDSADLCEQYF.

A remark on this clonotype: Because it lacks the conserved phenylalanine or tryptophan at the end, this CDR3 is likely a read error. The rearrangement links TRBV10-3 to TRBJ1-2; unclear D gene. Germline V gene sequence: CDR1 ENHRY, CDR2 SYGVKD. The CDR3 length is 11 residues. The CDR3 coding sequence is TGTGTCATCAGTGACAACTATGGCTACACCTTA. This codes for CVISDNYGYTL.

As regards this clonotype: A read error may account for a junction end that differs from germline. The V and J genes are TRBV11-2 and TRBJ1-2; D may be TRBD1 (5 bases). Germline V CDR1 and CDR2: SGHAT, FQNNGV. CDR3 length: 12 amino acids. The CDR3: CASRNNRHGYTF. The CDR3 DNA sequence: TGTGCAAGCAGGAATAACAGGCATGGCTACACCTTC.

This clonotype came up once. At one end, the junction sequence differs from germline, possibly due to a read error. CDR3 nucleotides: TGTGTCAGCTGTTTTCAGGGTCGGCGTGGGGAGCTGTTTTTT. Translated, it gives CVSCFQGRRGELFF. V usage is TRBV11-1 and J usage is TRBJ2-2; D perhaps matches TRBD1 (5 bases). The germline gives CDR1 SGHAT, CDR2 FQDESV (reference sequence). This CDR3 has 14 amino acids.

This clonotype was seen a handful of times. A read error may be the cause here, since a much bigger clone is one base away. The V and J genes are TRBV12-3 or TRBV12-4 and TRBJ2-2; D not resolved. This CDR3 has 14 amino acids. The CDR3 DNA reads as TGTACCAGCAGGTCAAATGGGGACACCGGGGAGCTGTTTTTT. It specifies CTSRSNGDTGELFF.

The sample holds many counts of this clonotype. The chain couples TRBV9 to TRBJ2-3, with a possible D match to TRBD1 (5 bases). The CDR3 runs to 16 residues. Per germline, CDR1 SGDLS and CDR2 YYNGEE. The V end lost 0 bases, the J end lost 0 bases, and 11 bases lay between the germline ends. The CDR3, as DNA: TGTGCCAGCAGCGTAGTAGGGGCCACAAGCACAGATACGCAGTATTTT. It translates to CASSVVGATSTDTQYF.

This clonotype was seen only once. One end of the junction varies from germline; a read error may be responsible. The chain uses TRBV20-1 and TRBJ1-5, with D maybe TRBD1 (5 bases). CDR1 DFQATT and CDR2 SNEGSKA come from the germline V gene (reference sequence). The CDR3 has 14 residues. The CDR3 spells CSAPGWDLNRPQHF. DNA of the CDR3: TGCAGTGCTCCAGGATGGGACCTCAATCGGCCCCAGCATTTT.

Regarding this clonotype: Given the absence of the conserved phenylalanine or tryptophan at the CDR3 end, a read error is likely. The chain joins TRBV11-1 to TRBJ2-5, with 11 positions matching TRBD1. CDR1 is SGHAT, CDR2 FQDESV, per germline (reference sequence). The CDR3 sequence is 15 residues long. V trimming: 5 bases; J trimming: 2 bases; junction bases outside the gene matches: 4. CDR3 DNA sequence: TGTGCCAGCAGCCTTGGACAGGGGGCACAAGAGACCCAGTACCTC. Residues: CASSLGQGAQETQYL.

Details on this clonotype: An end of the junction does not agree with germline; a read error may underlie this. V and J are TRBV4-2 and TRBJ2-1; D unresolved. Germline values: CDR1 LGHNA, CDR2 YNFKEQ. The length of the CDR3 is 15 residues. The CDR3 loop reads CASSQGMAHYDEQFF. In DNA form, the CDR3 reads TGTGCCAGCAGCCAAGGAATGGCTCACTACGATGAGCAGTTCTTC.

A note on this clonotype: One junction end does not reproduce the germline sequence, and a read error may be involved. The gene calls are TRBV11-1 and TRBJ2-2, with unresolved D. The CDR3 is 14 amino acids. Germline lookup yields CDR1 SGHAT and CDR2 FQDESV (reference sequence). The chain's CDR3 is CACSFQDRPAELFF. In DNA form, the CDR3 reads TGTGCCTGCAGTTTTCAGGATCGGCCCGCGGAACTGTTTTTT.

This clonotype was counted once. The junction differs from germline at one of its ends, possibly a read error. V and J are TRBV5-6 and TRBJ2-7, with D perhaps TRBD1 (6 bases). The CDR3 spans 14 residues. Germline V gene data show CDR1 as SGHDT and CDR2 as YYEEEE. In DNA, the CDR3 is TGCGCCAGCAGCCCATATACAGGGTACGCCAAGCAGTACTTC. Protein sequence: CASSPYTGYAKQYF.

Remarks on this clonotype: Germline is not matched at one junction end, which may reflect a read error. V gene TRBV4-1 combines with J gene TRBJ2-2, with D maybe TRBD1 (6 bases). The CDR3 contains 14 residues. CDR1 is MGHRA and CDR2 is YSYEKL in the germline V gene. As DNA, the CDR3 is TGCACCAGCGGACAGCCAATAATTACCGGGGAGCTGTTTTTC. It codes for CTSGQPIITGELFF.

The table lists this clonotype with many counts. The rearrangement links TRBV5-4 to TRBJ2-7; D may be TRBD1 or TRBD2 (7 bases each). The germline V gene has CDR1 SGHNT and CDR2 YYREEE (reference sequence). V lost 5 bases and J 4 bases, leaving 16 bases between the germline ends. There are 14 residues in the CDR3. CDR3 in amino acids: CASSPQGGQYEQYF. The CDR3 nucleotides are TGTGCCAGCAGTCCTCAGGGGGGGCAGTACGAGCAGTACTTC.

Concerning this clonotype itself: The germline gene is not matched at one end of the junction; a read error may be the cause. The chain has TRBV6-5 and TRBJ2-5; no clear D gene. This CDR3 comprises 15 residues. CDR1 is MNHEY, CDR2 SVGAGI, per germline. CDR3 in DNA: TGTGCCAGCAGTTACTCCCGCGGAGCCAAAGAGACTCAGTACTTC. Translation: CASSYSRGAKETQYF.

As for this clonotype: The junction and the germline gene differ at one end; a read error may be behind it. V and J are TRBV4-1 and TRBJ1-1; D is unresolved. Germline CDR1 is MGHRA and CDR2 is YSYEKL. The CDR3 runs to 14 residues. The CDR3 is CASSPDKAPPRAFF. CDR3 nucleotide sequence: TGCGCTAGCAGCCCAGATAAGGCTCCTCCCCGAGCTTTCTTT.

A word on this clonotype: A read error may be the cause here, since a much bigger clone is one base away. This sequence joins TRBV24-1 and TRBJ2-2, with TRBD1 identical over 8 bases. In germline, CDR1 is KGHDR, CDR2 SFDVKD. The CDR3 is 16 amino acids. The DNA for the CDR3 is TGTACCACCAGTGATCCACAGGGGGTCACCACCGGGGAGCTGTTTTTT. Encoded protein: CTTSDPQGVTTGELFF.

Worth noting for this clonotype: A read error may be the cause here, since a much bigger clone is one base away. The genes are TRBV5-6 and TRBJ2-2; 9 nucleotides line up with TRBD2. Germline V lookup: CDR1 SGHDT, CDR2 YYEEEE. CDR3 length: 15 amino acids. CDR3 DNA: TGTGCCATCAGCCGGACTAGCGATAACACCGGGGAGCTGTTTTTT. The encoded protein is CAISRTSDNTGELFF.

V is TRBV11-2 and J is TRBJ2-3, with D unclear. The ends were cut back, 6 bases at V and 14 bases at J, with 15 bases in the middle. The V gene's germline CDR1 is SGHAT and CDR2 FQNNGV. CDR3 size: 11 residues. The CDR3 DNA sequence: TGTGCCAGCAGTCACACAGATACACTGTATTTT. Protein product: CASSHTDTLYF.

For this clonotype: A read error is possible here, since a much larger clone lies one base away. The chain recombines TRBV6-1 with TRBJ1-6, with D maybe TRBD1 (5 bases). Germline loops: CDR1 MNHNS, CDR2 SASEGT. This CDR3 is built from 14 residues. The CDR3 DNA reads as TGTGCCAGCAGCCCGAGAAGGGACGATTCAGCCCTCCACTTT. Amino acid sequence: CASSPRRDDSALHF.

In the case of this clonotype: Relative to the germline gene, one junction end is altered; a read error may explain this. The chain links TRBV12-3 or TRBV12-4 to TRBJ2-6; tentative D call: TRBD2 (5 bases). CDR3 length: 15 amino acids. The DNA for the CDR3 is TGTGGCAGCAATAAAGGGAGCTCCGGGGCCAACGTCCTGACTTTC. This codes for CGSNKGSSGANVLTF.

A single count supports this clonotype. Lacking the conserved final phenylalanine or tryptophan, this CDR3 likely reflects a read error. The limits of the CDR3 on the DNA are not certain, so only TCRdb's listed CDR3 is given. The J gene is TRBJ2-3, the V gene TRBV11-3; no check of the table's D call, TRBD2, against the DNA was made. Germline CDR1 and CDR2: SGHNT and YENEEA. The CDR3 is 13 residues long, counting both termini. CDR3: CASSFQRADTHYL.

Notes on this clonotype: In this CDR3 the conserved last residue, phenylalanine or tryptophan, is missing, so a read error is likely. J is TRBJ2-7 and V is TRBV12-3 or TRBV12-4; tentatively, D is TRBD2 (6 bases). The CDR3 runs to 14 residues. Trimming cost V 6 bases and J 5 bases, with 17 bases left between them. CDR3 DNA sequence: TGTGCCAGCAGGTCTAACTCCGGGAGCGACGAGCAGTACTAC. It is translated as CASRSNSGSDEQYY.

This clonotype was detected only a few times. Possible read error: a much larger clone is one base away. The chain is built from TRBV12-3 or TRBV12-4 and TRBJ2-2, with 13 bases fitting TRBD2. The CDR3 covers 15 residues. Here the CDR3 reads CASSLGLAGPGELVF. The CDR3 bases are TGTGCCAGCAGTTTGGGACTAGCGGGACCCGGGGAGCTGGTTTTT.